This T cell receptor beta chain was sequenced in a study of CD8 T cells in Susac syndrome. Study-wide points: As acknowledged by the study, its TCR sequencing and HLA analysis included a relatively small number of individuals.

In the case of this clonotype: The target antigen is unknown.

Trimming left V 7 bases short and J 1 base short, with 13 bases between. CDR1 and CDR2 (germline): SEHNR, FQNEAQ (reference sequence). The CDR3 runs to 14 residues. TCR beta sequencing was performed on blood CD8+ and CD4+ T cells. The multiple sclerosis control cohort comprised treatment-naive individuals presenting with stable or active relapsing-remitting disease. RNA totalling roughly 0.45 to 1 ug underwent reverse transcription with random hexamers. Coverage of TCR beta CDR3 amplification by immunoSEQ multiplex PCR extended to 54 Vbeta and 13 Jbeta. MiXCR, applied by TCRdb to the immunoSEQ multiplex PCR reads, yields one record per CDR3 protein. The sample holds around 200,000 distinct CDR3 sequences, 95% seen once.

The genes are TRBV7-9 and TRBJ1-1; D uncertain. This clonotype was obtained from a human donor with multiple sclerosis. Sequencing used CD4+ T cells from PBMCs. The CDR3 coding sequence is TGTGCCAGCACGCGCGTCGAAAGGAACACTGAAGCTTTCTTT. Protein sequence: CASTRVERNTEAFF.